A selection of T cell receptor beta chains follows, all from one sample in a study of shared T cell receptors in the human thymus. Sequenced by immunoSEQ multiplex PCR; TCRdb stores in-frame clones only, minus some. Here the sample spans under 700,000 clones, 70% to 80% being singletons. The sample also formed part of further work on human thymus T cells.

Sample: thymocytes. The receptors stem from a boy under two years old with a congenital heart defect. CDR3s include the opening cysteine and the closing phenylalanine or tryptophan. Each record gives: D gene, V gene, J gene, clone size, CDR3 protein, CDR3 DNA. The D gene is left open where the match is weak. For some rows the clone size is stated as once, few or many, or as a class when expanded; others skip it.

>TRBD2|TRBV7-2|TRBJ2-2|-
CASSSSTSGRSRTGELFF
TGTGCCAGCAGCTCCTCGACTAGCGGGAGAAGCCGGACCGGGGAGCTGTTTTTT
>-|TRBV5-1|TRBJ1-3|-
CASSLEGPGNTIYF
TGCGCCAGCAGCTTGGAGGGGCCTGGAAACACCATATATTTT
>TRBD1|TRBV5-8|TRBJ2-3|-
CASSLEPGQGAPDTQYF
TGTGCCAGCAGCTTAGAACCGGGACAGGGGGCCCCAGATACGCAGTATTTT
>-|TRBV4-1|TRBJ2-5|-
CASSHRELGETQYF
TGCGCCAGCAGCCACCGGGAGCTCGGGGAGACCCAGTACTTC
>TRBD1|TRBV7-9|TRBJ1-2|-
CASSERTGFNYGYTF
TGTGCCAGCAGCGAGAGGACAGGGTTTAACTATGGCTACACCTTC
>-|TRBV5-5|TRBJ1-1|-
CASSLDRNTEAFF
TGTGCCAGCAGCCTGGACAGGAACACTGAAGCTTTCTTT
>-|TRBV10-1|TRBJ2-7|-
CASSGREVYEQYF
TGCGCCAGCAGTGGCAGGGAGGTCTACGAGCAGTACTTC
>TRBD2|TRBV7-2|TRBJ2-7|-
CASSPRLAGRGHPNYEQYF
TGTGCCAGCAGCCCCCGTCTAGCGGGACGGGGACACCCGAACTACGAGCAGTACTTC
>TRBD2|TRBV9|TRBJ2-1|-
CASSMGLEQFF
TGTGCCAGCAGCATGGGACTAGAGCAGTTCTTC
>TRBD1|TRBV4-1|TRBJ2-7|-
CASSQPGGTGRHEQYF
TGCGCCAGCAGCCAACCTGGGGGGACAGGGCGGCACGAGCAGTACTTC
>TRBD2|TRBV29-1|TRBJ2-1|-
CSVGRDGGGTRSSNEQFF
TGCAGCGTGGGAAGGGACGGTGGGGGGACTAGGTCATCCAATGAGCAGTTCTTC
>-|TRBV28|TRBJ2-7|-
CASSLDTGSYEQYF
TGTGCCAGCAGTTTGGACACTGGTTCCTACGAGCAGTACTTC
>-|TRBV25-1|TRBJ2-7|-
CASSESRSAYEQYF
TGTGCCAGCAGTGAAAGCAGGTCCGCCTACGAGCAGTACTTC
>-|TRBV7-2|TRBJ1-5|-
CASSFDRRSDGNQPQHF
TGTGCCAGCAGCTTCGACAGGCGGTCAGACGGCAATCAGCCCCAGCATTTT
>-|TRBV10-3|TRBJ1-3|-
CAISGGRPGPAFSGNTIYF
TGTGCCATCAGTGGGGGGAGGCCGGGTCCCGCGTTCTCTGGAAACACCATATATTTT
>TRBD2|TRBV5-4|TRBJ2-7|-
CASSPGGKRGPYEQYF
TGTGCCAGCAGCCCCGGGGGGAAGAGGGGCCCCTACGAGCAGTACTTC
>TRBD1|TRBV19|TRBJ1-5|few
CASSMGWDRDYSNQPQHF
TGTGCCAGTAGTATGGGTTGGGACAGGGATTATAGCAATCAGCCCCAGCATTTT
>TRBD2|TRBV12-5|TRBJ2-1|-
CALPSGSSYNEQFF
TGTGCCTTGCCAAGCGGGAGCTCCTACAATGAGCAGTTCTTC
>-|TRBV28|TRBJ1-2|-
CASSLRTLLNYGYTF
TGTGCCAGCAGTTTGCGGACACTACTTAACTATGGCTACACCTTC
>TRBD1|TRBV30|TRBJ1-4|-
CAWSRKTGESEKLFF
TGTGCCTGGAGCCGAAAGACAGGGGAAAGTGAAAAACTGTTTTTT
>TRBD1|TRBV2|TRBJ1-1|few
CASSEQGAMNTEAFF
TGTGCCAGCAGCGAACAGGGGGCCATGAACACTGAAGCTTTCTTT
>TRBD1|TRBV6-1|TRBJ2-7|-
CASSVDRGQYEQYF
TGTGCCAGCAGTGTGGACAGGGGGCAGTACGAGCAGTACTTC
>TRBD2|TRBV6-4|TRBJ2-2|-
CASSDTLAGGLNGELFF
TGTGCCAGCAGTGATACCTTAGCGGGAGGATTGAACGGGGAGCTGTTTTTT
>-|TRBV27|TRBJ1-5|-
CASSPRQVVSGYSNQPQHF
TGTGCCAGCAGTCCCCGACAGGTGGTATCGGGATATAGCAATCAGCCCCAGCATTTT
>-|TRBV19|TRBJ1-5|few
CASRRSNQPQHF
TGTGCCAGTAGGAGGTCCAATCAGCCCCAGCATTTT
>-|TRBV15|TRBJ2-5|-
CATSTLPGHLEETQYF
TGTGCCACCAGCACGCTTCCGGGACACCTAGAAGAGACCCAGTACTTC
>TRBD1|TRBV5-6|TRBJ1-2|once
CASSKLRDRGWYGYTF
TGTGCCAGCAGCAAACTCCGGGACAGGGGGTGGTATGGCTACACCTTC
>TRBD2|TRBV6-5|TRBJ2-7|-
CASSYSATSSNEQYF
TGTGCCAGCAGTTACTCCGCGACTAGCAGCAACGAGCAGTACTTC
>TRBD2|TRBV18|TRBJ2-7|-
CASSPPPGGPYEQYF
TGTGCCAGCTCACCCCCACCGGGGGGTCCCTACGAGCAGTACTTC
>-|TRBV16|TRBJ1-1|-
CASSQSIDRENTEAFF
TGTGCCAGCAGCCAATCGATAGACAGAGAGAACACTGAAGCTTTCTTT
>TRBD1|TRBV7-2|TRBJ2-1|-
CASSLSLGQGYNEQFF
TGTGCCAGCAGCTTATCGTTAGGACAGGGCTACAATGAGCAGTTCTTC
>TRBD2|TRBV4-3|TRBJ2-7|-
CASSHLGGQSYEQYF
TGCGCCAGCAGCCATTTGGGAGGGCAGTCCTACGAGCAGTACTTC
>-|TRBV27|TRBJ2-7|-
CASSSRYEQYF
TGTGCCAGCAGCTCTCGGTACGAGCAGTACTTC
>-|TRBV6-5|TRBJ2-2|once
CASSPDTGELFF
TGTGCCAGCAGCCCGGACACCGGGGAGCTGTTTTTT
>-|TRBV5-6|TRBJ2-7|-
CASSLTFYEQYF
TGTGCCAGCAGCTTGACTTTCTACGAGCAGTACTTC
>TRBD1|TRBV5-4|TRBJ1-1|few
CASSLRGQGEWEGTEAFF
TGTGCCAGCAGCTTGCGCGGACAGGGCGAGTGGGAGGGGACTGAAGCTTTCTTT
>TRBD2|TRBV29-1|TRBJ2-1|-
CSVEEGLAGGPSSYNEQFF
TGCAGCGTTGAAGAGGGGCTAGCGGGAGGGCCAAGCTCCTACAATGAGCAGTTCTTC
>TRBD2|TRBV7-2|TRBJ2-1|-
CASSSTSGRQFF
TGTGCCAGCAGCTCGACTAGCGGGAGGCAGTTCTTC
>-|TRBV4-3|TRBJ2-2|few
CASSRRGQVNGELFF
TGCGCCAGCAGCAGGAGAGGGCAAGTGAACGGGGAGCTGTTTTTT
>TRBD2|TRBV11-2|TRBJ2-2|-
CASSLGTSRRTGELFF
TGTGCCAGCAGCTTAGGGACTAGCCGTCGGACCGGGGAGCTGTTTTTT
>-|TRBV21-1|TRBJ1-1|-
CASSKGRGPEAFF
TGTGCCAGCAGCAAAGGGAGGGGTCCTGAAGCTTTCTTT
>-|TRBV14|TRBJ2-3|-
CASSHKREADTQYF
TGTGCCAGCAGCCACAAGAGAGAGGCAGATACGCAGTATTTT
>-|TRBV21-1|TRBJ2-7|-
CASRTQGGSSYEQYF
TGTGCCAGCAGAACCCAAGGAGGGAGCTCCTACGAGCAGTACTTC
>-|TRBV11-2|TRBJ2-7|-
CASSPAGFEQYF
TGTGCCAGCAGCCCGGCAGGGTTCGAGCAGTACTTC
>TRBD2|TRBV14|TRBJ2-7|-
CASSQGEMGLAPNEQYF
TGTGCCAGCAGCCAAGGGGAGATGGGACTAGCCCCCAACGAGCAGTACTTC